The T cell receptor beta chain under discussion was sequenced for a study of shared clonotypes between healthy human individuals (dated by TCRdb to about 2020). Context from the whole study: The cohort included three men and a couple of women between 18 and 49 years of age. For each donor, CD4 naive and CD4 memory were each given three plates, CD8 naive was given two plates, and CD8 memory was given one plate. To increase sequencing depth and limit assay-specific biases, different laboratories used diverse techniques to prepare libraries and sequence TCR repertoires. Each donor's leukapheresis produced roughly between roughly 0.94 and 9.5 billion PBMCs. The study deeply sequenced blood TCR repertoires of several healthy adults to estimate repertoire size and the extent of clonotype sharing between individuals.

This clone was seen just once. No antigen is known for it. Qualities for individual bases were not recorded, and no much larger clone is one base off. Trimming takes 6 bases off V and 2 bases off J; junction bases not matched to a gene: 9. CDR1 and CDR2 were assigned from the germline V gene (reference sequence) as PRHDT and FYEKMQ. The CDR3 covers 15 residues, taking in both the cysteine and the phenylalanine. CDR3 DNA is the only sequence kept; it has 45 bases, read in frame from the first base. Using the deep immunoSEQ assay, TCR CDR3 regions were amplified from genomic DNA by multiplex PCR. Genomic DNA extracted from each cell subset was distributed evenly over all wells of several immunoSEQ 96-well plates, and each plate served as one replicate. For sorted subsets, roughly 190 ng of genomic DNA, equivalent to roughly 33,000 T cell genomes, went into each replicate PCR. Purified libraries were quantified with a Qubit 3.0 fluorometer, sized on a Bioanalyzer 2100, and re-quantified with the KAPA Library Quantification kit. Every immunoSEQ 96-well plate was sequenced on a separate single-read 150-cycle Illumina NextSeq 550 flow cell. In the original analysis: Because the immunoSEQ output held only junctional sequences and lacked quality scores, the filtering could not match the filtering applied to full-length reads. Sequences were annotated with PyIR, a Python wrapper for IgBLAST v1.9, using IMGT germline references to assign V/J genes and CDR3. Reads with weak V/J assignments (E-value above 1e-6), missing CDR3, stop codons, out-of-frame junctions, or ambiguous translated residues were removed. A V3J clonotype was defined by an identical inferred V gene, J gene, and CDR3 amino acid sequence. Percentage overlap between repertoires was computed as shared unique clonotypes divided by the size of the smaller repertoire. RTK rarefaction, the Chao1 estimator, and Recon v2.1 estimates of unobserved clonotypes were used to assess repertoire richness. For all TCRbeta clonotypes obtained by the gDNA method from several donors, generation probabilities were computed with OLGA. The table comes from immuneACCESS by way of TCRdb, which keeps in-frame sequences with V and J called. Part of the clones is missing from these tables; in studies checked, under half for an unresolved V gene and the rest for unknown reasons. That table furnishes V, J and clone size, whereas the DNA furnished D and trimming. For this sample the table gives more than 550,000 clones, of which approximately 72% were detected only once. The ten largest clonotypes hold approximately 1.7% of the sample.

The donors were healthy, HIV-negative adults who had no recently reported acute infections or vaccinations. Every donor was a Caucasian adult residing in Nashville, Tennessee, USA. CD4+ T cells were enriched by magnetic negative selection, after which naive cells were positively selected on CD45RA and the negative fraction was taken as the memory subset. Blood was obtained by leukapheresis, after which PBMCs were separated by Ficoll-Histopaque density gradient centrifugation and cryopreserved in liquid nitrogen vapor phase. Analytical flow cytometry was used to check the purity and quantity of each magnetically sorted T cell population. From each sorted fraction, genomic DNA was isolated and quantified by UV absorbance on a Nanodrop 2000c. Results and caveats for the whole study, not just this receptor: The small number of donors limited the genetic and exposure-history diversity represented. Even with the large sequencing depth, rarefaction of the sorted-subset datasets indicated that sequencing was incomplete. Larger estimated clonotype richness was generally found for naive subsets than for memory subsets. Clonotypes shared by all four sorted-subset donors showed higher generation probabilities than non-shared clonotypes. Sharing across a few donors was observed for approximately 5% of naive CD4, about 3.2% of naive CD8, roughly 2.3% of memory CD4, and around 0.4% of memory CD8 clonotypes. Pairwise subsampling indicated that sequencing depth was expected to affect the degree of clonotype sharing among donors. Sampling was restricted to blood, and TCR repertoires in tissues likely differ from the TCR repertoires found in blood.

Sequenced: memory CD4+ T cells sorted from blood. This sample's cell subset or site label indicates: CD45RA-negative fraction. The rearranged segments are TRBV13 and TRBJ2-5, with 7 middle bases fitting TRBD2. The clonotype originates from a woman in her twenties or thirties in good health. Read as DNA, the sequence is TGTGCCAGCAGTCAAGCGGGACTCGGGCAAGAGACCCAGTACTTC. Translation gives CASSQAGLGQETQYF.